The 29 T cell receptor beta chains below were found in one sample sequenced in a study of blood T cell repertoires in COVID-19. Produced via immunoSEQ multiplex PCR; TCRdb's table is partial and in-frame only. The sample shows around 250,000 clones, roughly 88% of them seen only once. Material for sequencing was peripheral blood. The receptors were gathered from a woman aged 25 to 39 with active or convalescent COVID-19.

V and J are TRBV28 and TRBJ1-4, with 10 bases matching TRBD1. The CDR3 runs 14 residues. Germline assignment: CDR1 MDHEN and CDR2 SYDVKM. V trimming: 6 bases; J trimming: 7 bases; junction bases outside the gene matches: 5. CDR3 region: CASRPGTGVEKLFF. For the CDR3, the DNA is TGTGCCAGCAGGCCCGGGACAGGGGTTGAAAAACTGTTTTTT.

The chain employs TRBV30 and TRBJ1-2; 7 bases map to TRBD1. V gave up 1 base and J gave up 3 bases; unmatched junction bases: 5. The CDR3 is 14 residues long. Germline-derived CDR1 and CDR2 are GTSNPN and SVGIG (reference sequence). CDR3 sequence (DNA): TGTGCCTGGAGTGCAGGGGACAGAGACTATGGCTACACCTTC. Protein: CAWSAGDRDYGYTF.

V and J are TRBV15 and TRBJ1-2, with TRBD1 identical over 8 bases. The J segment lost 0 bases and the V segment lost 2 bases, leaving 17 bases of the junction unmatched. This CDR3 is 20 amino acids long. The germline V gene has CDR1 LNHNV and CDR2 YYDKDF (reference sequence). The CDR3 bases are TGTGCCACCAGCAGAACCGGGACAGGTTTACGCCCCGCCACTAACTATGGCTACACCTTC. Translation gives CATSRTGTGLRPATNYGYTF.

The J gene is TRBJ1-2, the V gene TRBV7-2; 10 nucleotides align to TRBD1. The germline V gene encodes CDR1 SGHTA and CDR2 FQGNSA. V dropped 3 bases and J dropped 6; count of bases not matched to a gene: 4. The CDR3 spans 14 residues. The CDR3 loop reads CASSFRTGGNGYTF. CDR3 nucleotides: TGTGCCAGCAGCTTTAGGACAGGGGGAAATGGCTACACCTTC.

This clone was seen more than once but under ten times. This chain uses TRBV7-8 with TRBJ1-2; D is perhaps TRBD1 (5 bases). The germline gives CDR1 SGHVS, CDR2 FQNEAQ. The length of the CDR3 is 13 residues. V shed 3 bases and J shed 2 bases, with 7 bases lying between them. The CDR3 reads CASSLRGNYGYTF. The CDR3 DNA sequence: TGTGCCAGCAGCTTGCGGGGGAACTATGGCTACACCTTC.

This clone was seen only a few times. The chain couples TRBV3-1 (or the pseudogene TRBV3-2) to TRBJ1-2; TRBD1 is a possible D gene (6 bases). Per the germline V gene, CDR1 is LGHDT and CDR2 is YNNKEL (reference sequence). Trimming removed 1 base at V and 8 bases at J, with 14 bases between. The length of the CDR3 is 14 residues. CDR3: CASSQVDRPGGYTF. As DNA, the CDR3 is TGTGCCAGCAGCCAAGTAGACAGGCCGGGAGGCTACACCTTC.

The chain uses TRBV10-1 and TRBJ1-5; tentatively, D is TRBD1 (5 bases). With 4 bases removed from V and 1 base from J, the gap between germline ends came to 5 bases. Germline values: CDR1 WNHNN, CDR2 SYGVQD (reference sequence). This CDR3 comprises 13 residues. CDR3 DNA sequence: TGCGCCAGCAGTGGACAGAGCAATCAGCCCCAGCATTTT. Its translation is CASSGQSNQPQHF.

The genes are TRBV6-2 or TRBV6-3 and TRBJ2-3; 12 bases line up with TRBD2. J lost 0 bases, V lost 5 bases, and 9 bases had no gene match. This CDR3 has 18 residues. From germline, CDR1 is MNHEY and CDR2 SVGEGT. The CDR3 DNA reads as TGTGCCAGCAGTCCCGGACTAGCGGGGATTTCTAGCACAGATACGCAGTATTTT. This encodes CASSPGLAGISSTDTQYF.

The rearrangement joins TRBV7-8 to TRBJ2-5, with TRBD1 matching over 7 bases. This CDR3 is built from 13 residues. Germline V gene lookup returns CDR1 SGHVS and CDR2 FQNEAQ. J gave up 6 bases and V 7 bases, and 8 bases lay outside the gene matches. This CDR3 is CASTPTGVKTQYF. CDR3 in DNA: TGTGCCAGCACCCCTACAGGGGTGAAGACCCAGTACTTC.

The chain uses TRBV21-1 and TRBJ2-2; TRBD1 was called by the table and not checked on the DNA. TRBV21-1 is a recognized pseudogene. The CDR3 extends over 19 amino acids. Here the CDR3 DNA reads TGTGCCAGCAGCTCGAAGCCCAGGACAGCTCCTGACCTCACCGGGGAGCTGTTTTTT. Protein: CASSSKPRTAPDLTGELFF.

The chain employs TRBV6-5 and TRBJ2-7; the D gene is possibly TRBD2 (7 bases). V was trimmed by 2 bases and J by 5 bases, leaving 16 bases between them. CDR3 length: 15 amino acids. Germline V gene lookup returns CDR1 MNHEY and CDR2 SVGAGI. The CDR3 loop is CASSYGAGASNEQYF. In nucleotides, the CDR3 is TGTGCCAGCAGTTACGGGGCGGGGGCCAGCAACGAGCAGTACTTC.

This CDR3 reads CAISESPRGPLHF. CDR3 DNA sequence: TGTGCCATCAGTGAGTCCCCCAGGGGCCCCCTCCACTTT. The chain couples TRBV10-3 to TRBJ1-6; perhaps TRBD1 as D (6 bases). The CDR3 runs to 13 residues. Trimming shortened V by 0 bases and J by 13 bases, and 10 bases separated the two germline ends. Germline V gene data show CDR1 as ENHRY and CDR2 as SYGVKD.

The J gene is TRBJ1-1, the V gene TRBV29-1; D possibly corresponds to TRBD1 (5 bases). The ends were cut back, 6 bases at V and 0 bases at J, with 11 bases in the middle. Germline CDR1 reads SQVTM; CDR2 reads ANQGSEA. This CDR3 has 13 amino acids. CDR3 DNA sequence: TGCAGCGTCATGACAGATATGAACACTGAAGCTTTCTTT. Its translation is CSVMTDMNTEAFF.

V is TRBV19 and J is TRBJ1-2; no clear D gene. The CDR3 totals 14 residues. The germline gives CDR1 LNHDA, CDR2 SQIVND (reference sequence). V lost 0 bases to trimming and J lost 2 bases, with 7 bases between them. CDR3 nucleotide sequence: TGTGCCAGTAGTATAGATCTACTGAACTATGGCTACACCTTC. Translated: CASSIDLLNYGYTF.

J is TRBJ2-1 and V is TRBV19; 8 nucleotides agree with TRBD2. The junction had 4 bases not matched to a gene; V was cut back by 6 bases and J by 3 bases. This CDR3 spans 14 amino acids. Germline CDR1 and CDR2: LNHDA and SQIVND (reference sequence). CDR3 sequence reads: CASRKRGFYNEQFF. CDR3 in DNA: TGTGCCAGTAGGAAGCGGGGGTTCTACAATGAGCAGTTCTTC.

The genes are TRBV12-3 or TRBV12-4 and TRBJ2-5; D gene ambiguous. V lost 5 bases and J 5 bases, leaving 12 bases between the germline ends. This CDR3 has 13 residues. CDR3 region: CASSPHLGETQYF. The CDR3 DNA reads TGTGCCAGCAGTCCCCATTTGGGCGAGACCCAGTACTTC.

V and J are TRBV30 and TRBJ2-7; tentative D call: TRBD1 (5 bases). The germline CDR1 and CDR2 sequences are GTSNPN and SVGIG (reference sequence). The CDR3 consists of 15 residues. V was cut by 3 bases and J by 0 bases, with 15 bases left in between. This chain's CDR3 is CAWRPIRDNSYEQYF. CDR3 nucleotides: TGTGCCTGGAGGCCAATCAGGGATAACTCCTACGAGCAGTACTTC.

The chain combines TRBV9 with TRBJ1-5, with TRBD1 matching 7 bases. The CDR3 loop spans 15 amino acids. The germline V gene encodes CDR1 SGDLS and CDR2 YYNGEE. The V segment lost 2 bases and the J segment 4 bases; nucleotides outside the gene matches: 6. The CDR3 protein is CASSVSGTVNQPQHF. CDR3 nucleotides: TGTGCCAGCAGCGTCTCCGGGACAGTTAATCAGCCCCAGCATTTT.

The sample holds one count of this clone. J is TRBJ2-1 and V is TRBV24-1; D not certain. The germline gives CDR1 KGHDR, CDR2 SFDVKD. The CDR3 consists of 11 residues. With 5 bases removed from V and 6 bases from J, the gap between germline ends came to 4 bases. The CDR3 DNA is TGTGCCACCAGTGTCGTCAATGAGCAGTTCTTC. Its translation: CATSVVNEQFF.

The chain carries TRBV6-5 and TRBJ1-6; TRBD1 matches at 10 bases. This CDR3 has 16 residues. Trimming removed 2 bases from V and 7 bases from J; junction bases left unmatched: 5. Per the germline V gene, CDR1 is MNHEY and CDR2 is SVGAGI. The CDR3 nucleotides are TGTGCCAGCAGTTACGTCGGGACAGGGGTGAATTCACCCCTCCACTTT. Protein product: CASSYVGTGVNSPLHF.

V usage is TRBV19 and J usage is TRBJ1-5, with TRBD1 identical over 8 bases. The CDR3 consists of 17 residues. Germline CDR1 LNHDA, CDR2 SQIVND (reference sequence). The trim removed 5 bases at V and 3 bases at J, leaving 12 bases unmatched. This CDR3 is CASSSRPGTGFNQPQHF. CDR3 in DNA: TGTGCCAGTAGTTCTCGTCCCGGGACAGGTTTCAATCAGCCCCAGCATTTT.

CDR3 nucleotide sequence: TGTGCCAGCAGCCTCCCGGGTCCAGCCGTTAACTATGGCTACACCTTC. Translating it yields CASSLPGPAVNYGYTF. V gene TRBV28 combines with J gene TRBJ1-2; the D is unclear. This CDR3 spans 16 amino acids. Germline V gene sequence: CDR1 MDHEN, CDR2 SYDVKM. The V end was cut by 6 bases, the J end by 1 base, with 18 bases between.

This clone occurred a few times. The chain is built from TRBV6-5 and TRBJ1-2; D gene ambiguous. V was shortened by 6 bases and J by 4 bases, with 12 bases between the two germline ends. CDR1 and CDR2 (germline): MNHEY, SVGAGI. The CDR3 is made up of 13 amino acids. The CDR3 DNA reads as TGTGCCAGCAGACCATTTGGCAGCTATGGCTACACCTTC. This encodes CASRPFGSYGYTF.

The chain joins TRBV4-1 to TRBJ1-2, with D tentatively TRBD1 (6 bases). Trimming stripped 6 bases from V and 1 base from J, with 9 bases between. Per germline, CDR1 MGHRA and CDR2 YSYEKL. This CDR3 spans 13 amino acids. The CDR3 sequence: CASSLRGNYGYTF. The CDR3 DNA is TGCGCCAGCAGTCTCAGGGGTAACTATGGCTACACCTTC.

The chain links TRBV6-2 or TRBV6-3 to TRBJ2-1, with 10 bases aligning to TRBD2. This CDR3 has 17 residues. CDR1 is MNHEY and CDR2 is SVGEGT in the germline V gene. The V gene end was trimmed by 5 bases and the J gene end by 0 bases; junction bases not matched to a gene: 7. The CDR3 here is CASSNLLAGSSYNEQFF. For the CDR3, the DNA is TGTGCCAGCAGTAACTTACTAGCGGGGAGCTCCTACAATGAGCAGTTCTTC.

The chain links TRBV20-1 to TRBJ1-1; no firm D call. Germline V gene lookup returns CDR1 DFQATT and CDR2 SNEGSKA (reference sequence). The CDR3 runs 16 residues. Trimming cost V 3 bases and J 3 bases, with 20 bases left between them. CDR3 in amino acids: CSASGPNLLQDTEAFF. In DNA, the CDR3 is TGCAGTGCTAGTGGCCCCAACCTGCTTCAGGACACTGAAGCTTTCTTT.

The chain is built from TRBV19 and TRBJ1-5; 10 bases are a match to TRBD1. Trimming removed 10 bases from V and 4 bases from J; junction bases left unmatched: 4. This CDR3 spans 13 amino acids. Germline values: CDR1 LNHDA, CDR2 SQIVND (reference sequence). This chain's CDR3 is CATDRGLNQPQHF. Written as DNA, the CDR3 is TGTGCCACTGACAGGGGGCTGAATCAGCCCCAGCATTTT. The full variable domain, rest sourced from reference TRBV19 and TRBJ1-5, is DGGITQSPKYLFRKEGQNVTLSCEQNLNHDAMYWYRQDPGQGLRLIYYSQIVNDFQKGDIAEGYSVSREKKESFPLTVTSAQKNPTAFYLCATDRGLNQPQHFGDGTRLSIL.

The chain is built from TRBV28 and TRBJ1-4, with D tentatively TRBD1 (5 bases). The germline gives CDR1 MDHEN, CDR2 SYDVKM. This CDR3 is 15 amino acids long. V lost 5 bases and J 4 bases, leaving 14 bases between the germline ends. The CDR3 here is CASSPSQGYNEKLFF. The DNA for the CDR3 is TGTGCCAGCAGTCCTTCCCAGGGATATAATGAAAAACTGTTTTTT.

The CDR3 DNA sequence: TGTGCCAGCAGTGGGGTTGAAGGGACAGGGGTATCACCCCTCCACTTT. It encodes CASSGVEGTGVSPLHF. The chain joins TRBV25-1 to TRBJ1-6, with 10 bases identical to TRBD1. Trimming cost V 4 bases and J 10 bases; bases outside gene matches: 10. Germline lookup yields CDR1 MGHDK and CDR2 SYGVNS. The CDR3 runs 16 residues. Full variable domain (rest looked up from reference TRBV25-1 and TRBJ1-6): EADIYQTPRYLVIGTGKKITLECSQTMGHDKMYWYQQDPGMELHLIHYSYGVNSTEKGDLSSESTVSRIRTEHFPLTLESARPSHTSQYLCASSGVEGTGVSPLHFGNGTRLTVT.